The 4 T cell receptor beta chains below all came from one sample that was sequenced in a study of T cells in Graves' hyperthyroidism and ophthalmopathy. There were TCR beta CDR3 regions amplified from RNA transcripts. Carried out on the TCR CDR3, a first-round RT-PCR used the HTBI primer set. TCRdb reprocessed the multiplex PCR reads via MiXCR and lists one record per CDR3 protein. The data contain fewer than 550,000 distinct CDR3 sequences, 15% to 18% of them singletons. The sequencing sample was made of blood. The receptors were sampled from a woman aged 18-35 years with Graves' hyperthyroidism.

In its sample, this clonotype was seen many times. The chain joins TRBV5-5 to TRBJ2-3, with 9 bases that match TRBD1. The length of the CDR3 is 18 residues. The germline CDR1 and CDR2 sequences are SGHKS and YYEKEE (reference sequence). V was pared by 5 bases and J by 1 base, with 14 bases of the junction left unmatched. The CDR3 reads CASRLGQGARWGTDTQYF. For the CDR3, the DNA is TGTGCCAGCAGACTGGGACAGGGAGCGCGATGGGGCACAGATACGCAGTATTTT.

This clonotype was seen more than once but under ten times. The rearrangement joins TRBV20-1 to TRBJ1-4; D is undetermined. This CDR3 comprises 13 residues. From germline, CDR1 is DFQATT and CDR2 SNEGSKA (reference sequence). Trimming stripped 3 bases from V and 4 bases from J, with 9 bases between. The CDR3 protein is CSASYSFNEKLFF. The DNA for the CDR3 is TGCAGTGCTAGCTACAGCTTTAATGAAAAACTGTTTTTT.

At least ten counts were recorded for this clonotype. The chain is built from TRBV19 and TRBJ1-5; the D is unclear. The CDR3 has 15 residues. CDR1 LNHDA and CDR2 SQIVND come from the germline V gene (reference sequence). V was cut by 3 bases and J by 4 bases, with 13 bases left in between. CDR3 sequence: CASSIPPVRNQPQHF. The CDR3 region has the DNA TGTGCCAGTAGTATCCCCCCCGTGCGAAATCAGCCCCAGCATTTT.

This clonotype was recorded a few times. The J gene is TRBJ2-2, the V gene TRBV11-2; 9 bases match TRBD1. The germline CDR1 and CDR2 sequences are SGHAT and FQNNGV. With 4 bases clipped from V and 7 bases from J, the junction kept 4 bases outside the gene matches. The CDR3 has 14 residues. The CDR3 loop reads CASSSGQGSGELFF. The CDR3 DNA reads as TGTGCCAGCAGCTCGGGACAGGGTAGCGGGGAGCTGTTTTTT. The variable domain in full, completed from reference TRBV11-2 and TRBJ2-2, reads EAGVAQSPRYKIIEKRQSVAFWCNPISGHATLYWYQQILGQGPKLLIQFQNNGVVDDSQLPKDRFSAERLKGVDSTLKIQPAKLEDSAVYLCASSSGQGSGELFFGEGSRLTVL.